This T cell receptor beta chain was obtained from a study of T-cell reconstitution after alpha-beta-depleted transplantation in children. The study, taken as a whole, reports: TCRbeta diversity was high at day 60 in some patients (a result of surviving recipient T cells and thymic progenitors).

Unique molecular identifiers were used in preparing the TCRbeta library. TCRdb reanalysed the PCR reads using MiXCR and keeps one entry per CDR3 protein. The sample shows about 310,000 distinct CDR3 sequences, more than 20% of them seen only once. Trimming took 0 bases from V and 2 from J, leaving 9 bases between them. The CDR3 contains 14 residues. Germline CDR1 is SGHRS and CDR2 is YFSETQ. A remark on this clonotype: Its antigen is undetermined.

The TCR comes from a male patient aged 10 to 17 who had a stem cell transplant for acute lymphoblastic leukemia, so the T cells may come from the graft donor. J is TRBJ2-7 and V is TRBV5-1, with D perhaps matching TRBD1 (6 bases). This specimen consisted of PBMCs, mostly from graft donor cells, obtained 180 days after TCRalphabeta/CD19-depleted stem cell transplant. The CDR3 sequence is CASSLEQGTYEQYF. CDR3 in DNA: TGCGCCAGCAGCTTGGAGCAGGGGACCTACGAGCAGTACTTC.